The 21 T cell receptor beta chains below all came from one sample that was sequenced in a study of Ad26.COV2.S vaccination and SARS-CoV-2 variants (dated by TCRdb to about 2021). Libraries were prepared through the immunoSEQ multiplex PCR assay. In its TCRdb copy, this immuneACCESS table keeps in-frame sequences only and misses some clones. Where compared with another copy, unresolved V genes explain less than half of these, and the others have no known cause. The sample includes about 500,000 clones, with 80% to 90% observed a single time. Under 2% of the sample is in the top ten clones. This specimen's treatment or condition label, per the study, means: roughly 18 received Ad26.COV2.S at low or high dose, single or two shots; five or six received placebo; per-sample allocation not given. Repertoires of vaccine and placebo recipients were sequenced from samples taken on day 63 after the first injection.

The input for sequencing was peripheral blood, taken in a trial of Ad26.COV2.S vaccine versus placebo. These receptors were taken from a person aged 18-65 years who received the Ad26.COV2.S COVID-19 vaccine or a placebo.

The J gene is TRBJ2-2, the V gene TRBV4-1; 7 nucleotides align to TRBD1. This CDR3 comprises 14 residues. The V gene's germline CDR1 is MGHRA and CDR2 YSYEKL. With 3 bases clipped from V and 5 bases from J, the junction kept 3 bases outside the gene matches. CDR3 coding DNA: TGCGCCAGCAGCCATATACAGGGGACCGGGGAGCTGTTTTTT. It translates to CASSHIQGTGELFF.

For the CDR3, the DNA is TGTGCCAGCAGCTTAGATCCCGACGGTAGCTCCTACAATGAGCAGTTCTTC. Residues: CASSLDPDGSSYNEQFF. The rearrangement uses TRBV11-2 and TRBJ2-1; D is unclear. The CDR3 runs to 17 residues. Germline V gene data show CDR1 as SGHAT and CDR2 as FQNNGV. Trimming removed 0 bases from V and 0 bases from J, with 12 bases in between. Filled out from reference TRBV11-2 and TRBJ2-1, the complete variable domain reads EAGVAQSPRYKIIEKRQSVAFWCNPISGHATLYWYQQILGQGPKLLIQFQNNGVVDDSQLPKDRFSAERLKGVDSTLKIQPAKLEDSAVYLCASSLDPDGSSYNEQFFGPGTRLTVL.

The chain carries TRBV28 and TRBJ1-2; 9 nucleotides align to TRBD1. Germline-derived CDR1 and CDR2 are MDHEN and SYDVKM. The length of the CDR3 is 14 residues. V lost 6 bases, J lost 7 bases, and 9 bases stayed unmatched. In DNA, the CDR3 is TGTGCCAGCAGGGACGGACAGGGGTTGGCTGGCTACACCTTC. This gives the protein CASRDGQGLAGYTF.

This clone was seen only once. The V gene is TRBV30, the J gene TRBJ2-3; D is unclear. CDR1 is GTSNPN and CDR2 is SVGIG in the germline V gene (reference sequence). The CDR3 has 15 amino acids. V shed 2 bases and J shed 4 bases, with 16 bases lying between them. Written as DNA, the CDR3 is TGTGCCTGGAGTTTGGGCGCCCAAAATCCAGATACGCAGTATTTT. Protein sequence: CAWSLGAQNPDTQYF.

The chain links TRBV6-4 to TRBJ1-2; TRBD1 is a possible D gene (5 bases). CDR1 is MRHNA and CDR2 is SNTAGT in the germline V gene. The CDR3 covers 14 residues. Between the trimmed V and J ends, which lost 9 bases and 0 bases, there was a span of 14 bases. CDR3 nucleotides: TGTGCCAGTAGACAGTCCCCGGCTAACTATGGCTACACCTTC. This encodes CASRQSPANYGYTF.

This clone was seen only once. This sequence joins TRBV27 and TRBJ1-6; 8 bases map to TRBD1. Germline assignment: CDR1 MNHEY and CDR2 SMNVEV (reference sequence). The CDR3 is 14 residues long. The V and J ends lost 6 bases and 6 bases, in that order; junction bases with no gene match: 4. CDR3 residues: CASRPDRGNSPLHF. The CDR3 DNA reads TGTGCCAGCAGGCCAGACAGGGGTAATTCACCCCTCCACTTT.

V and J are TRBV7-3 and TRBJ2-2, with 7 bases aligning to TRBD1. The CDR3 contains 17 residues. Losses at the gene ends were 4 bases for V and 2 bases for J; bases not matched to a gene: 10. CDR1 SGHTA and CDR2 FQGTGA come from the germline V gene. The CDR3 spells CASSYLGTASNTGELFF. Here the CDR3 DNA reads TGTGCCAGCAGCTACCTAGGGACAGCCTCTAACACCGGGGAGCTGTTTTTT.

The CDR3 DNA is TGTGCCAGCAGCCGGACAGGGAACCCTACCTACGAGCAGTACTTC. Translation: CASSRTGNPTYEQYF. The chain uses TRBV7-9 and TRBJ2-7; 8 bases fit TRBD1. With 5 bases clipped from V and 2 bases from J, the junction kept 8 bases outside the gene matches. Germline V CDR1 and CDR2: SEHNR, FQNEAQ (reference sequence). The CDR3 has 15 residues.

This clone occurred once. The chain couples TRBV18 to TRBJ1-1; 11 nucleotides agree with TRBD1. Germline V gene lookup returns CDR1 KGHSH and CDR2 LQKENI. The length of the CDR3 is 14 residues. With 4 bases clipped from V and 7 bases from J, the junction kept 5 bases outside the gene matches. The CDR3 DNA reads TGTGCCAGCTCACTATCCGGGACAGGGGGTGAAGCTTTCTTT. This gives the protein CASSLSGTGGEAFF.

This sequence joins TRBV19 and TRBJ1-1; D is undetermined. CDR3 size: 11 residues. Germline V gives CDR1 LNHDA, CDR2 SQIVND (reference sequence). V was trimmed by 6 bases and J by 1 base, leaving 3 bases between them. CDR3 in amino acids: CASRRNTEAFF. CDR3 nucleotides: TGTGCCAGTAGAAGGAACACTGAAGCTTTCTTT.

CDR3 sequence: CASSTRTSGSGETQYF. The DNA of the CDR3 is TGCGCCAGCAGCACCCGGACTAGCGGGAGTGGAGAGACCCAGTACTTC. The chain links TRBV5-1 to TRBJ2-5; 13 nucleotides match TRBD2. V lost 4 bases, J lost 4 bases, and 7 bases stayed unmatched. The CDR3 covers 16 residues. Per germline, CDR1 SGHRS and CDR2 YFSETQ.

Comment on this clone: This sample includes further DNA sequences coding for the same CDR3. The rearrangement links TRBV4-1 to TRBJ2-7; the match to TRBD2 covers 11 bases. CDR1 and CDR2 from the germline V gene are MGHRA and YSYEKL. The V gene end was trimmed by 1 base and the J gene end by 2 bases; junction bases not matched to a gene: 1. This CDR3 has 15 amino acids. Here the CDR3 reads CASSQGLAGTYEQYF. The CDR3 coding sequence is TGCGCCAGCAGCCAAGGACTAGCGGGGACCTACGAGCAGTACTTC.

This sequence joins TRBV4-2 and TRBJ1-6, with 8 bases identical to TRBD1. This CDR3 comprises 16 residues. The V gene end was trimmed by 2 bases and the J gene end by 7 bases; junction bases not matched to a gene: 7. Looked up from germline, CDR1 is LGHNA and CDR2 is YNFKEQ. CDR3 in DNA: TGTGCCAGCAGCCAAAAGGAGGACAGGGCGAATTCACCCCTCCACTTT. Translated, it gives CASSQKEDRANSPLHF.

The V call is TRBV18, the J call TRBJ2-4; TRBD2 aligns across 11 bases. The V gene's germline CDR1 is KGHSH and CDR2 LQKENI. The CDR3 totals 19 residues. The trim removed 0 bases at V and 0 bases at J, leaving 7 bases unmatched. DNA for the CDR3: TGTGCCAGCTCACCACCGGCTCTAGCGGGGGGTCTAGCCAAAAACATTCAGTACTTC. Its translation: CASSPPALAGGLAKNIQYF.

This chain links TRBV3-1 (or the pseudogene TRBV3-2) with TRBJ2-4; D is perhaps TRBD2 (5 bases). The CDR3 sequence is 13 residues long. Germline V gene sequence: CDR1 LGHDT, CDR2 YNNKEL (reference sequence). V lost 2 bases to trimming and J lost 11 bases, with 13 bases between them. The CDR3 region has the DNA TGTGCCAGCAGCCAAACGCTTCCGGAGGTTCAGTACTTC. Its translation is CASSQTLPEVQYF.

V is TRBV19 and J is TRBJ2-2; 7 nucleotides match TRBD1. From germline, CDR1 is LNHDA and CDR2 SQIVND (reference sequence). The J segment lost 4 bases and the V segment lost 4 bases, leaving 6 bases of the junction unmatched. This CDR3 spans 15 amino acids. Written as DNA, the CDR3 is TGTGCCAGTAGTAGGGAGACAGGGTTCACCGGGGAGCTGTTTTTT. Encoded protein: CASSRETGFTGELFF.

The rearrangement uses TRBV7-9 and TRBJ2-7; 9 nucleotides match TRBD1. Trimming removed 1 base from V and 6 bases from J; junction bases left unmatched: 7. CDR1 is SEHNR, CDR2 FQNEAQ, per germline (reference sequence). The CDR3 length is 15 residues. CDR3 residues: CASSLGGTGSSEQYF. CDR3 DNA sequence: TGTGCCAGCAGCTTAGGGGGGACAGGGTCGAGCGAGCAGTACTTC.

The chain joins TRBV30 to TRBJ1-4; 9 bases align to TRBD1. V dropped 3 bases and J dropped 7; count of bases not matched to a gene: 6. The CDR3 loop spans 14 amino acids. CDR1 is GTSNPN, CDR2 SVGIG, per germline (reference sequence). CDR3 bases: TGTGCCTGGAGGGGGACAGGGTCGGTTGAAAAACTGTTTTTT. This translates into CAWRGTGSVEKLFF.

This clone has a handful of counts. The chain uses TRBV6-2 or TRBV6-3 and TRBJ2-1, with D unresolved. The CDR3 runs to 12 residues. V lost 4 bases, J lost 5 bases, and 6 bases lay in between. Germline values: CDR1 MNHEY, CDR2 SVGEGT. The CDR3 sequence: CASSSQHNEQFF. The CDR3 DNA reads as TGTGCCAGCAGTTCACAGCACAATGAGCAGTTCTTC.

CDR3 in amino acids: CASSIAGVVTDTQYF. In DNA form, the CDR3 reads TGCGCCAGCAGCATAGCGGGAGTGGTTACAGATACGCAGTATTTT. The chain recombines TRBV5-1 with TRBJ2-3, with 9 bases lining up with TRBD2. V shed 4 bases and J 3 bases; nucleotides not matched to a gene: 6. The CDR3 runs 15 residues. CDR1 and CDR2 from the germline V gene are SGHRS and YFSETQ.

V gene TRBV5-5 combines with J gene TRBJ2-7; TRBD2 agrees at 12 bases. Germline V gene data show CDR1 as SGHKS and CDR2 as YYEKEE (reference sequence). The CDR3 is made up of 16 amino acids. V gave up 0 bases and J gave up 2 bases; unmatched junction bases: 3. DNA for the CDR3: TGTGCCAGCAGCTTGGCTAGCGGGAGGGGGACCTACGAGCAGTACTTC. Its translation: CASSLASGRGTYEQYF.